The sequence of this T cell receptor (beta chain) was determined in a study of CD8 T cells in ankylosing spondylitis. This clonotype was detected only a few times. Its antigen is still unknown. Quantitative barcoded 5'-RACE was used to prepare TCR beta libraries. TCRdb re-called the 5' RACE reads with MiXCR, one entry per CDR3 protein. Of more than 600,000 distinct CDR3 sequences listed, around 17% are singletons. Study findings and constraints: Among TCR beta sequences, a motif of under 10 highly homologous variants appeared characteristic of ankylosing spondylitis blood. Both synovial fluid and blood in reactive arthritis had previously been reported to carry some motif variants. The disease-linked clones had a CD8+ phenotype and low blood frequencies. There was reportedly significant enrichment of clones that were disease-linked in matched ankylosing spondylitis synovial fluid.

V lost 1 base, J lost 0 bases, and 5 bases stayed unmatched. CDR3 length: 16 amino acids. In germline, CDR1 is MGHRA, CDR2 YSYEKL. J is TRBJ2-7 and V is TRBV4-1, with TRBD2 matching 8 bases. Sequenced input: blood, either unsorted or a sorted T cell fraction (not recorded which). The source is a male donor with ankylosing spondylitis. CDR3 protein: CASSQVAGLPSYEQYF. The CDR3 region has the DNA TGCGCCAGCAGCCAAGTAGCGGGACTCCCCTCCTACGAGCAGTACTTC.